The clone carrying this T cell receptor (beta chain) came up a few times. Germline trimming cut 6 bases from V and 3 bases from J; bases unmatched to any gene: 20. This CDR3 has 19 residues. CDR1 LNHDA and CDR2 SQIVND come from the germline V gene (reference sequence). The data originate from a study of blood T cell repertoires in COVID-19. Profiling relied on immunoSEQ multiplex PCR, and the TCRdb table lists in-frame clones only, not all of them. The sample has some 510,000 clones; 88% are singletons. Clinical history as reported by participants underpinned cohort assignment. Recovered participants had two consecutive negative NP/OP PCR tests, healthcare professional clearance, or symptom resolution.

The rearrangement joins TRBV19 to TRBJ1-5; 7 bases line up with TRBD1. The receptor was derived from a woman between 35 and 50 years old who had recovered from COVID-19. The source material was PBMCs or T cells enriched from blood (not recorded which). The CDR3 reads CASRGRDRPLPLNNQPQHF. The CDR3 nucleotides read TGTGCCAGTAGAGGCAGGGACAGACCGCTGCCGCTAAACAATCAGCCCCAGCATTTT.